These 11 T cell receptor beta chains were all obtained from the same sample, sequenced in a study of OX40 agonist ivuxolimab in advanced cancers. TCRdb's copy holds only in-frame clones and misses some; the assay was immunoSEQ multiplex PCR. The table has 60,000 to 85,000 clones, roughly 80% seen once. The sample in question was CD4+ or CD8+ T cells sorted from blood, obtained in a trial of the OX40 agonist ivuxolimab. Source of these receptors: an adult with an advanced solid tumor such as melanoma, head and neck, liver or kidney cancer.

The rearrangement joins TRBV7-3 to TRBJ2-1, with D possibly matching TRBD1 (5 bases). Trimming pared 2 bases from V and 8 bases from J, leaving 10 bases between. CDR1 SGHTA and CDR2 FQGTGA come from the germline V gene. The CDR3 length is 13 residues. The CDR3 nucleotides read TGTGCCAGCAGCTTAGGGGCAGTCGATGAGCAGTTCTTC. Translating it yields CASSLGAVDEQFF.

This clone occurred a few times. The chain combines TRBV5-6 with TRBJ1-2; 8 bases map to TRBD1. The CDR3 consists of 14 residues. Trimming took 2 bases from V and 7 from J; bases not matched to a gene: 7. Germline V gene lookup returns CDR1 SGHDT and CDR2 YYEEEE. The CDR3 reads CASSLPQGQGGYTF. DNA of the CDR3: TGTGCCAGCAGCTTACCCCAAGGACAGGGTGGCTACACCTTC.

The gene calls are TRBV6-6 and TRBJ2-1; TRBD2 might be the D (5 bases). The CDR3 has 12 amino acids. Trimming pared 3 bases from V and 6 bases from J, leaving 6 bases between. Germline V gene data show CDR1 as MNHNY and CDR2 as SVGAGI (reference sequence). CDR3 sequence (DNA): TGTGCCAGCAGTTATGGACTCAATGAGCAGTTCTTC. As protein: CASSYGLNEQFF.

The J gene is TRBJ1-1, the V gene TRBV7-8; D is unclear. Germline V gene sequence: CDR1 SGHVS, CDR2 FQNEAQ. The CDR3 contains 15 residues. V lost 2 bases, J lost 1 base, and 11 bases lay in between. The CDR3 sequence is CASSLTVLGNTEAFF. CDR3 DNA: TGTGCCAGCAGCTTAACGGTTCTAGGGAACACTGAAGCTTTCTTT.

The chain combines TRBV7-7 with TRBJ2-2, with 7 bases identical to TRBD2. With 0 bases clipped from V and 5 bases from J, the junction kept 9 bases outside the gene matches. Germline assignment: CDR1 SSHAT and CDR2 FNYEAQ (reference sequence). The CDR3 runs 17 residues. This CDR3 is CASSLASAGVYTGELFF. The CDR3 DNA is TGTGCCAGCAGCTTAGCGTCGGCGGGAGTATATACCGGGGAGCTGTTTTTT.

This rearrangement joins TRBV4-2 to TRBJ1-4; 7 nucleotides line up with TRBD1. Germline lookup yields CDR1 LGHNA and CDR2 YNFKEQ. V shed 8 bases, J shed 6 bases, and the junction held 15 bases outside the gene matches. The CDR3 extends over 16 amino acids. The CDR3 DNA reads as TGTGCCAGCGGCCTCCGGGGGGGACAGTCGGATGAAAAACTGTTTTTT. It codes for CASGLRGGQSDEKLFF.

The J gene is TRBJ1-3, the V gene TRBV5-5; tentatively, D is TRBD1 (5 bases). The CDR3 length is 16 residues. Germline loops: CDR1 SGHKS, CDR2 YYEKEE (reference sequence). Trimming removed 1 base at V and 1 base at J, with 12 bases between. This CDR3 is CASSLWGAGSGNTIYF. The CDR3 bases are TGTGCCAGCAGCTTGTGGGGCGCAGGGTCTGGAAACACCATATATTTT.

The CDR3 DNA reads TGTGCCAGCAGCTTGAGAGGGAGTGATTACGAGCAGTACTTC. Protein sequence: CASSLRGSDYEQYF. The genes are TRBV7-9 and TRBJ2-5, with D perhaps TRBD2 (5 bases). The tail of the sequence fits TRBJ2-7 better, so the J call may be wrong. CDR1 SEHNR and CDR2 FQNEAQ come from the germline V gene (reference sequence). This CDR3 has 14 amino acids.

The gene calls are TRBV12-5 and TRBJ2-2; D gene ambiguous. V was cut by 2 bases and J by 2 bases, with 0 bases left in between. Germline values: CDR1 LGHNT, CDR2 FRNRAP. The CDR3 extends over 12 amino acids. CDR3 amino acids: CASGLNTGELFF. CDR3 in DNA: TGTGCTAGTGGTTTGAACACCGGGGAGCTGTTTTTT. Full variable domain (rest looked up from reference TRBV12-5 and TRBJ2-2): DARVTQTPRHKVTEMGQEVTMRCQPILGHNTVFWYRQTMMQGLELLAYFRNRAPLDDSGMPKDRFSAEMPDATLATLKIQPSEPRDSAVYFCASGLNTGELFFGEGSRLTVL.

The rearrangement joins TRBV29-1 to TRBJ1-1, with 8 bases identical to TRBD1. Germline trimming cut 7 bases from V and 4 bases from J; bases unmatched to any gene: 8. CDR1 is SQVTM and CDR2 is ANQGSEA in the germline V gene. This CDR3 is 13 amino acids long. The CDR3 sequence: CSGDRGPATEAFF. The CDR3 DNA is TGCAGCGGAGACAGGGGCCCGGCCACTGAAGCTTTCTTT.

The gene calls are TRBV18 and TRBJ1-4; D is ambiguous. The CDR3 has 16 residues. Germline-derived CDR1 and CDR2 are KGHSH and LQKENI. V was shortened by 3 bases and J by 2 bases, with 13 bases between the two germline ends. The CDR3 is CASSPGSGITNEKLFF. In nucleotides, the CDR3 is TGTGCCAGCTCACCGGGATCCGGGATCACTAATGAAAAACTGTTTTTT. The whole variable domain, remainder taken from reference TRBV18 and TRBJ1-4, is NAGVMQNPRHLVRRRGQEARLRCSPMKGHSHVYWYRQLPEEGLKFMVYLQKENIIDESGMPKERFSAEFPKEGPSILRIQQVVRGDSAAYFCASSPGSGITNEKLFFGSGTQLSVL.